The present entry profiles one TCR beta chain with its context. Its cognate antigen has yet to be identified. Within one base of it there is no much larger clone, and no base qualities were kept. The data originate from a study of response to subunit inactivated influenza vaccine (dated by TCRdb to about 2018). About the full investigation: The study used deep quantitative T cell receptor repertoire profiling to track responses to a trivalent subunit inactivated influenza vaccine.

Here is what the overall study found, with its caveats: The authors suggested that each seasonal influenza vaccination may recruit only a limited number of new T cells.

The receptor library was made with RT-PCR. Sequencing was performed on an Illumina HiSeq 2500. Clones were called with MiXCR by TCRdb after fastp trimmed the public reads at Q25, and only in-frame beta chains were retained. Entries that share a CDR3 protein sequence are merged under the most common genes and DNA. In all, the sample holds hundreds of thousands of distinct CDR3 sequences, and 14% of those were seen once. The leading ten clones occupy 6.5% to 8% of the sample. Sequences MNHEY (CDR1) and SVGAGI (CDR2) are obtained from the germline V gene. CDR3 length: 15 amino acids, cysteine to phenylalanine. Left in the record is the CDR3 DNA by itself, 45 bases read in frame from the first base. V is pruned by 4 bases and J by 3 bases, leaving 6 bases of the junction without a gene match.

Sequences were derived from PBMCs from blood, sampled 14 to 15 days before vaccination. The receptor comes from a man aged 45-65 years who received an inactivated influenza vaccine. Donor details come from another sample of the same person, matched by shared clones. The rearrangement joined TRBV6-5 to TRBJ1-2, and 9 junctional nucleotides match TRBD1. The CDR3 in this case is CASSWQGQGDYGYTF. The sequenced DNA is TGTGCCAGCAGTTGGCAGGGACAGGGCGACTATGGCTACACCTTC.